A selection of T cell receptor beta chains follows, all from one sample in a study of blood T cell repertoires in COVID-19. Method: immunoSEQ multiplex PCR; TCRdb's copy keeps in-frame clones and lacks some. The data hold around 190,000 clones, with about 86% observed a single time. Material: peripheral blood. The source of these receptors is a man in his 70s with active or convalescent COVID-19. CDR3s leave out the opening cysteine and the closing phenylalanine or tryptophan.

v_call cdr3_aa
TRBV10-1 ASSEKGLAGDTGELF
TRBV28 ASRDRLAGPYEQY
TRBV2 ASSVGTGYEKLF
TRBV20-1 SASVNRDRGHDNSPLH
TRBV19 ASSIRDTSYEQY
TRBV28 ASSLSQMNTEAF
TRBV15 ATRDRGNTEAF
TRBV7-2 ASSYPRTGGGNTIY
TRBV11-2 ASSLIGINQPQH
TRBV7-9 ASSHHYEQY
TRBV29-1 SVAGALNQPQH
TRBV6-2/TRBV6-3 ASSYSVDAGNTIY
TRBV5-8 ASSRPTSGRLGEQF
TRBV6-2/TRBV6-3 ASSYVPQGFWYNEQF
TRBV7-2 ASSSTGTKKETQY
TRBV20-1 SAGTPREQY
TRBV7-2 ASSSWDSPDTQY
TRBV7-2 ASSSGLRTGELF
TRBV19 ASSITGGLNTEAF
TRBV5-6 ASSPGQGRYYEQY
TRBV19 ASSVTGPRYNEQF
TRBV9 ASSATNANTGELF
TRBV7-3 ASSRTEDEAF
TRBV6-2/TRBV6-3 ASSYVRKRDRAMSNQPQH
TRBV10-3 AISESIFREKDTEAF
TRBV6-5 ASSYGRESYEQY
TRBV19 ASEATWDSVYYGYT
TRBV27 ASSRGSYRVGQPQH
TRBV7-2 ASSRQVQGKNIQY
TRBV7-8 ASSLDSENTQY
TRBV6-5 ASSYGAPYEQY
TRBV7-2 ASRRPGQGPANYGYT
TRBV19 ASSAGVGAHPEAF
TRBV2 ASRQGDYEQY
TRBV15 ATSADRGSYEQY
TRBV6-2/TRBV6-3 ASSYGGSVQETQY
TRBV7-2 ASSIQSGRAVSEQF
TRBV27 ASSPSGPPYNEQF
TRBV28 ASSLAGNYGYT
TRBV7-9 ASSLTGNTEAF
TRBV29-1 SVEDRDRGSYGYT
TRBV7-6 ASSLMTGKDQPQH
TRBV7-2 ASSRLEDTQY
TRBV10-2 ASSPNQGQGDDGYT
TRBV5-1 ASSPYRGGRMNTEAF
TRBV24-1 ATSDLRWGSGYT
TRBV27 ASSLFRLRGDSPLH
TRBV2 ASSEGGVYGYT
TRBV10-3 AISAGGEKLF
TRBV19 ASSPRTPGTEAF
TRBV29-1 SVHGTRSSYEQY
TRBV28 ASSFPGGGTDTQY